The present T cell receptor (beta chain) was sequenced within a study of OX40 agonist ivuxolimab in advanced cancers. Study information: The dose of intravenous ivuxolimab that patients received every 2 weeks ranged from 0.01 to 10 mg/kg. Findings and caveats of the study: Expanded clones belonging to CD8+ T cells outnumbered, on average, those of CD4+. The authors did not determine the antigen specificity of the expanded peripheral T cells.

This CDR3 region has 16 residues. The germline V gene has CDR1 SGHTA and CDR2 FQGNSA. Trimming cost V 5 bases and J 6 bases, with 20 bases left between them. Data came from immunoSEQ multiplex PCR; TCRdb stores just in-frame clones and leaves some out. The sample lists approximately 23,000 clones; just under 75% were seen once. Blood got drawn at baseline, again on cycle 4 day 1, and then on cycle 7 day 1. This clone was counted between two and nine times. Its cognate antigen is unknown. V and J are TRBV7-2 and TRBJ1-5, with a possible D match to TRBD1 (5 bases). This TCR derives from an adult with an advanced solid tumor such as melanoma, head and neck, liver or kidney cancer. Sequences were derived from CD4+ or CD8+ T cells sorted from blood, sampled in a trial of the OX40 agonist ivuxolimab. The CDR3 loop reads CASSPSPLRGSQPQHF. The CDR3 DNA reads as TGTGCCAGCAGCCCTTCCCCCCTTCGGGGCAGTCAGCCCCAGCATTTT.